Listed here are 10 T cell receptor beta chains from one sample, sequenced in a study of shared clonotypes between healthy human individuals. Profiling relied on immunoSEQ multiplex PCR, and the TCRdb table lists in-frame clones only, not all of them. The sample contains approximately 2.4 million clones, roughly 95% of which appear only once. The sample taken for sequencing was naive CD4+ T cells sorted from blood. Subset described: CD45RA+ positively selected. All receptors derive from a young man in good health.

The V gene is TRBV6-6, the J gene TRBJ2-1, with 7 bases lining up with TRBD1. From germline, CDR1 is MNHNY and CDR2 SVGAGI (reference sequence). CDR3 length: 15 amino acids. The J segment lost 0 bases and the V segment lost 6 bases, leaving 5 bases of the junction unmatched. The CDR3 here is CASRRDSSSYNEQFF. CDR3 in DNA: TGTGCCAGCAGACGGGACAGCAGCTCCTACAATGAGCAGTTCTTC.

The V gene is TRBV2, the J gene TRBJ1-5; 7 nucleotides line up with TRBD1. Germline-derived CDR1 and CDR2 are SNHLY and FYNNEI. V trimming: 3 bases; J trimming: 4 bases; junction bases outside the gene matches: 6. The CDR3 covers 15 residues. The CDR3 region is CASSDSGRGNQPQHF. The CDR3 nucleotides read TGTGCCAGCAGTGATTCAGGCAGGGGGAATCAGCCCCAGCATTTT. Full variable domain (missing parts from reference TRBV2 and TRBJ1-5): EPEVTQTPSHQVTQMGQEVILRCVPISNHLYFYWYRQILGQKVEFLVSFYNNEISEKSEIFDDQFSVERPDGSNFTLKIRSTKLEDSAMYFCASSDSGRGNQPQHFGDGTRLSIL.

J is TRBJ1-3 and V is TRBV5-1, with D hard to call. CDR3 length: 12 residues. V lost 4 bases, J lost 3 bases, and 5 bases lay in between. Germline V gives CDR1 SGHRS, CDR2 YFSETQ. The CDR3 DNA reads TGCGCCAGCAGCGTGAGTGGAAACACCATATATTTT. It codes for CASSVSGNTIYF.

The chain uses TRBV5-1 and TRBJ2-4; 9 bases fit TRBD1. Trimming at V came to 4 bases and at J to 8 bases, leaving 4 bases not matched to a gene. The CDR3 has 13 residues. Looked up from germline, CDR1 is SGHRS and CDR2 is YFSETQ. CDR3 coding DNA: TGCGCCAGCAGCGGGGGACAGGGACACATTCAGTACTTC. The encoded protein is CASSGGQGHIQYF.

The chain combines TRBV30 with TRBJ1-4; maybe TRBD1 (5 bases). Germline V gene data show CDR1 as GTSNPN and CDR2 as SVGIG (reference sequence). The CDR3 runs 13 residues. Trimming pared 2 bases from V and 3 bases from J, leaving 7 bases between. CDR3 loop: CAWSPGPNEKLFF. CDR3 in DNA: TGTGCCTGGAGTCCAGGGCCTAATGAAAAACTGTTTTTT.

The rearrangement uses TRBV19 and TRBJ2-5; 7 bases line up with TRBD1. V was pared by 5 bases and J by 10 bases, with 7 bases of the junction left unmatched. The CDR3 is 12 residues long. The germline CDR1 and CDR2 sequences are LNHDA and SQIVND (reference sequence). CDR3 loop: CASSADRVSQYF. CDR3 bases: TGTGCCAGTAGTGCCGACAGGGTGAGCCAGTACTTC.

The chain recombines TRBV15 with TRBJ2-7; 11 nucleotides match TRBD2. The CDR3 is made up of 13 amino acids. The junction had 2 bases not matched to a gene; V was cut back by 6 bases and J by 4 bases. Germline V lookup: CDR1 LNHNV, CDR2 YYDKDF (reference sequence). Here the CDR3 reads CATRTSGKYEQYF. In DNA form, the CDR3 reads TGTGCCACCAGGACTAGCGGGAAATACGAGCAGTACTTC.

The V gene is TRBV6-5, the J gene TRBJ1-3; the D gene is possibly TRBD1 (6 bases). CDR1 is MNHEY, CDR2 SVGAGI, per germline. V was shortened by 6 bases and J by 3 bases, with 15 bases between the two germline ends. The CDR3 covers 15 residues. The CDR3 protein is CASSRLTGFGNTIYF. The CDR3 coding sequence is TGTGCCAGCAGCCGACTTACAGGGTTTGGAAACACCATATATTTT.

CDR3 nucleotides: TGTGCCAGCAGCCCCTGGACAGCCCGGGGGATGGCTGAAGCTTTCTTT. Its translation is CASSPWTARGMAEAFF. This rearrangement joins TRBV11-3 to TRBJ1-1; possible D gene TRBD1, 6 bases. CDR3 size: 16 residues. Germline V gene sequence: CDR1 SGHNT, CDR2 YENEEA. Trimming pared 5 bases from V and 6 bases from J, leaving 22 bases between.

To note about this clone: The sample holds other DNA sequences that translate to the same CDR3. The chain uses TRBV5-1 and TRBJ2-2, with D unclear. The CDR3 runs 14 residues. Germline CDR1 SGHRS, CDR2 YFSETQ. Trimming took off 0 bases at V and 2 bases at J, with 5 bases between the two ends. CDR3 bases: TGCGCCAGCAGCTTGGCCGTAAACACCGGGGAGCTGTTTTTT. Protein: CASSLAVNTGELFF.